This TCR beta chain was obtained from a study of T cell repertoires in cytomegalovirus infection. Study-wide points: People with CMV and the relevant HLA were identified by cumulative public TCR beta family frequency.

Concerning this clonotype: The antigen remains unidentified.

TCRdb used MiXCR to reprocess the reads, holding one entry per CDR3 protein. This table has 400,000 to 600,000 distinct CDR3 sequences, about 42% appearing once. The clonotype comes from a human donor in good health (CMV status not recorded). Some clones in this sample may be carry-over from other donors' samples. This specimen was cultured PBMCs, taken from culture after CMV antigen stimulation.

The CDR3 nucleotides are TGCAGTGCTAGAGATCGGACAGCGGGCAGCTATGGCTACACCTTC. It codes for CSARDRTAGSYGYTF. This chain uses TRBV20-1 with TRBJ1-2, with a tentative D call TRBD1 (6 bases). This CDR3 comprises 15 residues. The germline V and J ends were trimmed by 0 bases and 4 bases, with 15 bases remaining between them. Per the germline V gene, CDR1 is DFQATT and CDR2 is SNEGSKA (reference sequence).